This T cell receptor (beta chain) was captured by sequencing in a study of blood T cell repertoires in COVID-19. This clone showed up just once. Trimming stripped 2 bases from V and 6 bases from J, with 16 bases between. Germline values: CDR1 MNHEY, CDR2 SVGEGT. This CDR3 is built from 15 residues. This table comes from immunoSEQ multiplex PCR, and its TCRdb copy is limited to in-frame clones, with some not included. Of about 210,000 clones in the sample, more than 75% were seen once. The material sequenced was peripheral blood. The TCR was taken from a woman in her 70s with COVID-19, enrolled during active disease. The J gene is TRBJ1-2, the V gene TRBV6-2 or TRBV6-3; the D is unclear. Written as DNA, the CDR3 is TGTGCCAGCAGTTACGGGCAGCAGCCAGGCCATGGCTACACCTTC. It is translated as CASSYGQQPGHGYTF.